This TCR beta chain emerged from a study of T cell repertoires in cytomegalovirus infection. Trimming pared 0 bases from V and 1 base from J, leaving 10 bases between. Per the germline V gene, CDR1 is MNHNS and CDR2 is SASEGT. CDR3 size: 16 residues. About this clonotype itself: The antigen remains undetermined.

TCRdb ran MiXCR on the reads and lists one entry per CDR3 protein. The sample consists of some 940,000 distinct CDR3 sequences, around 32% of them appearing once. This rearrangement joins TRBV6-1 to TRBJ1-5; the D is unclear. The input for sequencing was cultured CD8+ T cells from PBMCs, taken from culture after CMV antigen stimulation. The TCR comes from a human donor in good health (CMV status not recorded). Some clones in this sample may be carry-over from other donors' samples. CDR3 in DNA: TGTGCCAGCAGTGAAGCGCGGTTATGGAGCAATCAGCCCCAGCATTTT. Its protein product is CASSEARLWSNQPQHF.